Listed here is a single T cell receptor (beta chain). Its binding antigen is unknown. Per-nucleotide qualities are absent, and no much larger clonotype sits a single base away. From its cysteine to its phenylalanine, the CDR3 spans 14 amino acids. Of the read, only the CDR3 DNA is kept; its 42 bases are in frame from base 1. From a lookup of the germline V gene, CDR1 and CDR2 are KGHSH and LQKENI. Trimming removed 3 bases from V and 4 bases from J; the gene matches leave 5 bases unexplained. The sample originates from a study of cytomegalovirus exposure and HLA in healthy donors (dated 2017 in TCRdb). As for the study more broadly: In an earlier analysis of some 610 of the donors, around 290 Gb of sequence data and 90 million to 120 million unique TCR beta sequences from 150 million to 200 million T cells were reported. Rather than using new phenotypic data, the later analysis identified candidate immune exposures from TCR beta sequences and from how often those sequences occurred across donors. Along with the roughly 670-subject first cohort, a separate validation cohort of about 110 different subjects was used. Typing coverage differed by locus: A, B, C, DRB1 and DQB1 were typed in roughly 629-640 donors, DQA1 in 500 to 550, DPA1 in approximately 610, and DPB1 in 400 to 480. Roughly five DR-DQ haplotypes were treated as single units for association and clustering because of strong linkage in the cohort. The T cell repertoires of about 700 subjects were profiled by immunosequencing and related to cytomegalovirus serostatus. In a later analysis, previously published TCR beta repertoires from fewer than 750 donors were re-analyzed and high-resolution HLA genotyping was added so that TCR occurrence patterns could be studied. Among around 400 genotyped donors of the cohort, an average of roughly 230,000 unique TCR beta nucleotide sequences was sequenced per donor, of which about 19% were non-productive. A later genetic analysis used genome-wide SNP genotypes for about 60% of the roughly 700 donors, treating that subset as a discovery cohort. To decide whether each TCR beta V gene segment behaved as functional or pseudogenic, an earlier analysis of some 600 of the donors relied on high-throughput TCR beta sequencing. The aim of the study was to test whether cataloging public T cell receptors could identify signatures of past pathogen exposure. Every discovery cohort repertoire had been produced on one sequencing platform. An early release that covered about 600 HLA-typed donors contained approximately 300 gigabases of sequencing data and around 80 million unique TCR sequences. Donor age, sex, ethnicity and CMV serostatus were compiled alongside the repertoire data. Among the approximately 400 genotyped donors, around 81% belonged to the genetic ancestry cluster associated with self-reported Caucasian donors. The study combined high-throughput TCR immunosequencing, statistical association of individual TCRs with disease status, and machine learning to predict cytomegalovirus infection status. Class I and class II HLA loci were covered by the typing at four-digit resolution.

Library preparation employed the immunoSEQ multiplex PCR assay. For the multiplex PCR, a mixture combining 60 forward primers for TCR Vbeta segments and 13 reverse primers for TCR Jbeta segments was used. The CDR3 region of rearranged TCR beta genes was amplified from genomic DNA with a multiplex PCR assay. Amplified TCR beta libraries were sequenced as 87-base-pair reads on the Illumina HiSeq System. The original pipeline was this. A later analysis tallied tens of millions of unique TCR beta chains across the 700 or so repertoires, and about 10 million of those chains were shared by two or more donors. A nearest-neighbor algorithm error-corrected the raw reads and collapsed the reads into unique sequences, merging closely related sequences to remove PCR and sequencing errors. Alignment of CDR3 sequences to IMGT reference sequences was used to assign V, D and J gene segments. For a sequence to be retained, a match of at least six nucleotides to both a V gene segment and a J gene segment was required. A rearrangement counted as productive if the CDR3 had no stop codons and remained in frame with V and J, and every other rearrangement counted as non-productive. CDR3 was defined according to IMGT convention as the region running from the second conserved V-encoded cysteine to the conserved J-encoded phenylalanine. The earlier analysis of fewer than 700 of the donors excluded sequences that lacked an unambiguous match to a single V gene segment. In an earlier analysis of around 590 of the donors, a V segment was called functional when productive rearrangements were above 56.7%, and segregating when the standard deviation between donors exceeded 5%. To diagnose cytomegalovirus status from the catalog of TCR beta chain sequences, a statistical classification framework was built. V and J gene assignment, in a later analysis, came from comparing TCR nucleotide sequences with IMGT/GENE-DB human TR gene sequences. In a later analysis, CDR3 sequences and most-parsimonious VDJ recombination scenarios were assigned using the TCRdist pipeline. A later analysis defined each TCR beta chain by its CDR3 amino acid sequence plus V-gene family, and excluded reads lacking a unique V-gene family. As a way to deal with suspected cross-contamination and a sequencing artifact, a later analysis dropped under 600 nucleotide sequences that were highly shared and had low generation probability. For each public chain, a later analysis derived a clonal expansion index from normalized ranks of inferred template counts within each repertoire. In a later analysis, generation probabilities were computed with a VDJ recombination model fitted to out-of-frame rearrangements, and the resulting probabilities were checked against IGoR. A later analysis scored TCR-TCR, TCR-HLA and TCR-CMV co-occurrence with hypergeometric tests, applying a repertoire-size bias correction to TCR pairs. False discovery rates were estimated in a later analysis by permuting HLA or CMV assignments 20 times. A later analysis grouped co-occurring TCRs with DBSCAN, adding TCRdist sequence similarity when clustering within HLA-allele-positive subsets. For co-occurrence clustering, repertoires with fewer than 30,000 or more than 120,000 public chains were excluded, along with 4 to 6 repertoires with anomalous nucleotide sharing. Drawn from immuneACCESS, this table holds only the in-frame rearrangements with V and J called that TCRdb kept. Clones are partly lost; checked studies trace under half to an unresolved V gene and leave the rest unexplained. The DNA gave D and trimming, while V, J and clone size come from that table. Across this sample there are about 60,000 clones, with 77% seen only once. Approximately 2.3% of the sample rests with the top ten.

The cohort comprised some 700 healthy bone marrow donors. At the time of sampling, every cohort member was nominally healthy, though immune exposures that went unrecorded were likely present. The donor tested CMV seronegative, placing the donor among the 350 or so seronegative members of the cohort. A peripheral blood sample was collected from each donor, and TCR beta sequencing was performed on peripheral blood mononuclear cells. The Qiagen DNeasy Blood Extraction Kit was used to extract genomic DNA from the blood cell samples. What the study reported, not specific to this receptor: Some IMGT-functional V segments, including TRBV6-2 and TRBV6-3, could not be distinguished by the 87-base-pair reads and were therefore excluded. Assigning TCR associations to individual alleles was difficult when HLA alleles, especially DR and DQ, strongly co-occurred. The authors suggested that the approach could potentially be extended to other disease states and immunological phenotypes. In vitro tests confirmed that a few of the cytomegalovirus-associated TCR beta chains recognize cytomegalovirus antigens. A later analysis associated 17,000 or so TCR beta sequences with specific HLA alleles at a false discovery rate of 0.05. A further reported finding was that TCR beta sequences accurately predicted the HLA-A and HLA-B alleles for most subjects in the first cohort. Roughly 17 rarely observed V segments, including chromosome 9 orphons, were excluded from the earlier analysis of almost 600 of the donors because counts were too low. In an earlier analysis of about 550 of the donors, most TCR beta V segments were observed in productive rearrangements about 87% or about 30% of the time, broadly matching IMGT annotations. A later analysis found that most CMV-associated TCR beta chains appeared HLA-restricted, with HLA associations seemingly driven largely by CMV exposure. A later analysis found that TCR association rates varied across HLA loci, with DRB1 alleles showing the most associated TCRs and HLA-C alleles the fewest. Cytomegalovirus status was reported to be diagnosed by the classifier with high specificity and sensitivity in both the original and validation cohorts. Compared with the approximately 720-donor mean, donors in an Asian-associated ancestry cluster had fewer N-insertions in productive TCRs, according to a later genetic analysis. A group of highly shared sequence variants was considered likely to be a technical artifact of the sequencing pipeline. A later genetic analysis associated a missense DCLRE1C variant with V-gene and J-gene trimming of TCR beta chains, and an independent cohort replicated the association. Because HLA typing was unavailable for some donors at each locus, only the typed subset was used in association tests. In a later analysis, HLA-associated TCR beta chains were found to be more clonally expanded and to have lower generation probabilities than equally common non-associated chains. The cohort was sequenced for TCR beta chains only, and without alpha or paired-chain data the features that could be detected were limited. Presence/absence analyses assumed roughly uniform sequencing depth across donors, an assumption that may not hold. The study gave a list of 150 to 200 TCR beta chains associated with cytomegalovirus. The only immune exposure information available for the cohort was CMV serostatus. A later analysis reported that several top co-occurrence clusters appeared linked to parvovirus B19, influenza, CMV and Epstein-Barr virus. Most TCR sequences were observed very rarely across donors, whereas some public TCRs were present in many individuals. Correlated functional status among segregating V segments might be attributable to linkage disequilibrium, but an unknown experimental factor could not be ruled out.

This clonotype originated in a female donor in good health and CMV-seronegative. The rearrangement combines TRBV18 with TRBJ1-2, and 7 junctional nucleotides match TRBD1. The source material was PBMCs. The base sequence is TGTGCCAGCTCACCCACAGGGGTCCCCTATGGCTACACCTTC. Its amino acids are CASSPTGVPYGYTF. With the rest looked up from the reference TRBV18 and TRBJ1-2 genes rather than sequenced, the full variable domain is NAGVMQNPRHLVRRRGQEARLRCSPMKGHSHVYWYRQLPEEGLKFMVYLQKENIIDESGMPKERFSAEFPKEGPSILRIQQVVRGDSAAYFCASSPTGVPYGYTFGSGTRLTVV.